Below are 12 T cell receptor beta chains sequenced from a single sample in a study of T cells expressing NK-cell markers. Using the 5' RACE reads, TCRdb records one entry per CDR3 protein without DNA. This repertoire includes under 600,000 distinct CDR3 sequences. Sequenced: blood T cells: a sorted CD56 or NKG2C T cell subset, CD4+ or CD8+ T cells, or bulk PBMC T cells (not recorded which). Every receptor here comes from a woman aged 45-65 years in good health.

The chain recombines TRBV7-2 with TRBJ1-4; the TRBD1 assignment by TCRdb is unverifiable without DNA. The length of the CDR3 is 16 residues. CDR1 and CDR2 from the germline V gene are SGHTA and FQGNSA. The CDR3: CASSGSRPTANEKLFF.

The gene calls are TRBV18 and TRBJ1-4. The CDR3 extends over 13 amino acids. Germline CDR1 is KGHSH and CDR2 is LQKENI. The CDR3 spells CASSLQGNEKLFF.

V is TRBV5-1 and J is TRBJ2-2; there is no DNA to check the TCRdb D call of TRBD2. The CDR3 sequence is 16 residues long. Germline V gives CDR1 SGHRS, CDR2 YFSETQ. The CDR3 loop is CASSDKRSTLTGELFF.

This chain connects TRBV27 to TRBJ2-3. The CDR3 covers 15 residues. Germline-derived CDR1 and CDR2 are MNHEY and SMNVEV (reference sequence). CDR3 amino acids: CASSSWKTSTDTQYF.

V usage is TRBV7-6 and J usage is TRBJ2-3; TCRdb returns TRBD2, unconfirmable since there is no DNA. Germline V lookup: CDR1 SGHVS, CDR2 FNYEAQ. The CDR3 spans 14 residues. The CDR3 spells CASREIAVVDTQYF.

The rearrangement uses TRBV5-6 and TRBJ2-2; TCRdb designates TRBD2, a call that cannot be tested without DNA. The CDR3 sequence is 14 residues long. Per the germline V gene, CDR1 is SGHDT and CDR2 is YYEEEE. CDR3 sequence: CASSDPWRGGELFF.

The chain joins TRBV12-3 or TRBV12-4 to TRBJ2-7. The CDR3 has 11 amino acids. The CDR3 spells CASNRGDEQYF.

V usage is TRBV3-1 and J usage is TRBJ2-1; TCRdb's assignment of TRBD2 cannot be checked, as there is no DNA. CDR3 size: 16 residues. Germline V gene lookup returns CDR1 LGHDT and CDR2 YNNKEL (reference sequence). CDR3 sequence: CASSLPPAGLRIEQFF.

The chain couples TRBV2 to TRBJ2-3; TCRdb calls TRBD1, which cannot be checked without DNA. CDR3 length: 16 amino acids. Germline CDR1 is SNHLY and CDR2 is FYNNEI. CDR3 loop: CASRGAETPRADTQYF.

The chain recombines TRBV7-2 with TRBJ2-2; TCRdb lists TRBD2, though no DNA is available to test this call. CDR1 and CDR2 from the germline V gene are SGHTA and FQGNSA. The CDR3 length is 14 residues. The CDR3 loop is CASSSVLVTGELFF.

The rearrangement joins TRBV5-1 to TRBJ1-2. This CDR3 is 15 amino acids long. CDR1 and CDR2 (germline): SGHRS, YFSETQ. CDR3: CASSLTLGSGIGYTF.

The rearrangement uses TRBV7-6 and TRBJ2-1; checking the TCRdb D call of TRBD2 is not possible without DNA. The CDR3 has 17 amino acids. Germline CDR1 is SGHVS and CDR2 is FNYEAQ. The CDR3 protein is CASSPIAGSYSYNEQFF. The full variable domain, its missing parts supplied by reference TRBV7-6 and TRBJ2-1, is GAGVSQSPRYKVTKRGQDVALRCDPISGHVSLYWYRQALGQGPEFLTYFNYEAQQDKSGLPNDRFSAERPEGSISTLTIQRTEQRDSAMYRCASSPIAGSYSYNEQFFGPGTRLTVL.